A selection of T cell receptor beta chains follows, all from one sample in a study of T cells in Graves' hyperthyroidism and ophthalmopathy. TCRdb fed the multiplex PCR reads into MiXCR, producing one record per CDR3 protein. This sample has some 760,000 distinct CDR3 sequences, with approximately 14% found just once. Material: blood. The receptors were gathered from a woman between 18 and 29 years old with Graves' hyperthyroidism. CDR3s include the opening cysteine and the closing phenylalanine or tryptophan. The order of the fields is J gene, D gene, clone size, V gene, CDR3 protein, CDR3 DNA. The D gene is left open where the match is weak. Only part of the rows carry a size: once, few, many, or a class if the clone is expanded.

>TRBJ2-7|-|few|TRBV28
CASSFSPGLSYEQYF
TGTGCCAGCAGTTTCAGCCCGGGACTCTCTTACGAGCAGTACTTC
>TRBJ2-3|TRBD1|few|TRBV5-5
CASSDQLLQGALTDTQYF
TGTGCCAGCAGCGATCAACTACTACAGGGGGCACTCACAGATACGCAGTATTTT
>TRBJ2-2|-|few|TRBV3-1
CASSQDWSTGELFF
TGTGCCAGCAGCCAAGATTGGTCCACCGGGGAGCTGTTTTTT
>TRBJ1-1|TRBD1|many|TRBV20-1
CSVGTEMNTEAFF
TGCAGTGTGGGGACAGAGATGAACACTGAAGCTTTCTTT
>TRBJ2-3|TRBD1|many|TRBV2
CASRAGTGSSDTQYF
TGTGCCAGCAGAGCCGGGACAGGGAGTTCAGATACGCAGTATTTT
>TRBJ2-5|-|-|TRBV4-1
CASSQGSRQAQETQYF
TGCGCCAGCAGCCAAGGAAGCCGCCAGGCTCAAGAGACCCAGTACTTC
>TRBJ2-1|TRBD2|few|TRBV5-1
CASSNKQGSSLAGVFYNEQFF
TGCGCCAGCAGCAATAAACAGGGCAGTTCTCTAGCGGGAGTCTTCTACAATGAGCAGTTCTTC
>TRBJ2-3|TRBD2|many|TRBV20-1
CSARGGSGLPDTQYF
TGCAGTGCTAGAGGGGGTAGCGGGCTCCCAGATACGCAGTATTTT
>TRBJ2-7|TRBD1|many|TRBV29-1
CSVGPRDRPYEQYF
TGCAGCGTTGGGCCCCGGGACAGGCCCTACGAGCAGTACTTC
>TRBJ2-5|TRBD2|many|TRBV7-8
CASSLEWGTSGRKQTQYF
TGTGCCAGCAGCTTAGAATGGGGGACTAGCGGGAGGAAACAGACCCAGTACTTC
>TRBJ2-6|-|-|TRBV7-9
CASSQGTGAIGANVLTF
TGTGCCAGCAGCCAAGGGACTGGGGCCATCGGGGCCAACGTCCTGACTTTC
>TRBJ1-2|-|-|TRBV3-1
CASSQDWAPSYGYTF
TGTGCCAGCAGCCAAGATTGGGCCCCGAGTTATGGCTACACCTTC
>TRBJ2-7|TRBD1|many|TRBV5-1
CASSQVVGQQYEQYF
TGCGCCAGCAGCCAAGTCGTGGGACAGCAATACGAGCAGTACTTC
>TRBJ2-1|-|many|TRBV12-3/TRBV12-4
CASSQRSLRSVTGERTYNEQFF
TGTGCCAGCAGCCAGCGTTCGCTTCGTTCGGTAACGGGAGAAAGAACTTACAATGAGCAGTTCTTC
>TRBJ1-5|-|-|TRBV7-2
CASSRDGFGNQPQHF
TGTGCCAGCAGCCGGGACGGGTTTGGCAATCAGCCCCAGCATTTT
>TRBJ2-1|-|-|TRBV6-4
CASSDSLRGGEQFF
TGTGCCAGCAGTGACTCCCTGCGGGGTGGCGAGCAGTTCTTC
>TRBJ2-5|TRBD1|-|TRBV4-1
CASSQTPGTGGGETQYF
TGCGCCAGCAGCCAGACACCCGGGACAGGGGGGGGGGAGACCCAGTACTTC
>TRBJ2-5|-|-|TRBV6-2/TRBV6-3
CASRLGIQETQYF
TGTGCCAGCAGACTCGGGATCCAAGAGACCCAGTACTTC
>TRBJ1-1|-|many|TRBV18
CASSPGMTTEAFF
TGTGCCAGCTCACCAGGCATGACCACTGAAGCTTTCTTT
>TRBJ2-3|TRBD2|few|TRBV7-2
CASSFSRLAGDTQYF
TGTGCCAGCAGCTTCTCTCGACTAGCTGGTGATACGCAGTATTTT
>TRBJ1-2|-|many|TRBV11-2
CASSLKAELVSYGYTF
TGTGCCAGCAGCTTAAAAGCTGAGCTGGTCTCGTATGGCTACACCTTC
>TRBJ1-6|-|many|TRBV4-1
CASSQAQGLDSPLHF
TGCGCCAGCAGCCAAGCCCAGGGTCTCGATTCACCCCTCCACTTT
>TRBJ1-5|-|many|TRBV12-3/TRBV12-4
CASSQGVWQPQHF
TGTGCCAGCAGCCAGGGTGTCTGGCAGCCCCAGCATTTT
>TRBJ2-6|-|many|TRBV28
CASSPASSGANVLTF
TGTGCCAGCAGTCCAGCAAGCTCTGGGGCCAACGTCCTGACTTTC
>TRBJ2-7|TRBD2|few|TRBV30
CAWSSSGKTYEQYF
TGTGCCTGGAGCTCTAGCGGGAAAACCTACGAGCAGTACTTC
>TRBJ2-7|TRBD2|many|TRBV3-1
CASSQPGAREAPYEQYF
TGTGCCAGCAGCCAACCAGGAGCGCGGGAGGCTCCCTACGAGCAGTACTTC
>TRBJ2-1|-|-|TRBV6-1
CASTRPGNEQFF
TGTGCCAGCACCCGACCAGGGAATGAGCAGTTCTTC
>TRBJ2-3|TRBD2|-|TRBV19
CASTTGRATDTQYF
TGTGCCAGTACCACCGGGAGGGCCACAGATACGCAGTATTTT
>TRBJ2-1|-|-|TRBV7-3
CASSNYQLVPYNEQFF
TGTGCCAGCAGCAACTACCAACTAGTACCCTACAATGAGCAGTTCTTC
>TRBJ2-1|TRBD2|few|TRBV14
CASSQVLAGANEQFF
TGTGCCAGCAGCCAAGTTCTAGCGGGAGCCAATGAGCAGTTCTTC
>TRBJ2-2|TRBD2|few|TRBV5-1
CASSSTSGSASGELFF
TGCGCCAGCAGCTCAACCAGCGGGAGCGCCTCCGGGGAGCTGTTTTTT
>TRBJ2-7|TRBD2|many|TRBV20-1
CSAQGLAGGSYEQYF
TGCAGTGCTCAGGGACTAGCTGGAGGATCCTACGAGCAGTACTTC